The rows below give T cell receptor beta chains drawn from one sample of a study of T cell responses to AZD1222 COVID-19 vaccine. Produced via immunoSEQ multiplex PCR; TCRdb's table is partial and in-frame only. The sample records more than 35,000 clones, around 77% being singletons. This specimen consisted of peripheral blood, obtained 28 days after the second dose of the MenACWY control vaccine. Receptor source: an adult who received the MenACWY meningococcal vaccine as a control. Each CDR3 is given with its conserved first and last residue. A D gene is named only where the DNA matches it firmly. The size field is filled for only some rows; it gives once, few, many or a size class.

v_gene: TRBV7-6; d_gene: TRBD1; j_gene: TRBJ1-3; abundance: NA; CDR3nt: TGTGCCAGCAGCTTAGACCCCGACAGGGTTATGACCTCTGGAAACACCATATATTTT; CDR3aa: CASSLDPDRVMTSGNTIYF
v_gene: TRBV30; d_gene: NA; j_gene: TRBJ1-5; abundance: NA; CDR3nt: TGTGCCTGGGGGCTGGGTCAGCCCCAGCATTTT; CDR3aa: CAWGLGQPQHF
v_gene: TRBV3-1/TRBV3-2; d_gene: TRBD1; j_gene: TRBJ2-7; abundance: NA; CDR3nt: TGTGCCAGCAGCCCAGCCGGGACAGCTAACTACGAGCAGTACTTC; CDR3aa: CASSPAGTANYEQYF
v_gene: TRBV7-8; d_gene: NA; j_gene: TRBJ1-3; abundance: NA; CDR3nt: TGTGCCAGCAGTTCAGCCCGGACGCTGATTTTGGACACCATATATTTT; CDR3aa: CASSSARTLILDTIYF
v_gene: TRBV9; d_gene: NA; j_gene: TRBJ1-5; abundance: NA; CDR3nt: TGTGCCAGCAGCTCTAACAGGGAGGGTCAGCCCCAGCATTTT; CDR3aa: CASSSNREGQPQHF
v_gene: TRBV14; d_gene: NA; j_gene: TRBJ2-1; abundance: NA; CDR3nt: TGTGCCAGCAGCCAAGAGATCCGGGCTGAGCAGTTCTTC; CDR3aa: CASSQEIRAEQFF
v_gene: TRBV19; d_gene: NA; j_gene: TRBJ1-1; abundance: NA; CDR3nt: TGTGCCAGCGGCGCGGGAGGTGAGGCTGAAGCTTTCTTT; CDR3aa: CASGAGGEAEAFF
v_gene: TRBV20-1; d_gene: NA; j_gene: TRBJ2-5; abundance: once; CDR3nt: TGCAGTGCTAGAGATCGGGCCACCCAGTACTTC; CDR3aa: CSARDRATQYF
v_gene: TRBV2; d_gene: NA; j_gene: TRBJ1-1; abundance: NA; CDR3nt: TGTGCCAGCAGTGTGGCAGGGTGGAACACTGAAGCTTTCTTT; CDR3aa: CASSVAGWNTEAFF
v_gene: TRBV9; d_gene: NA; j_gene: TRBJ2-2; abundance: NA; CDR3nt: TGTGCCATCAGCGTAGAGGCTCACGCGAACACCGGGGAGCTGTTTTTT; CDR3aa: CAISVEAHANTGELFF
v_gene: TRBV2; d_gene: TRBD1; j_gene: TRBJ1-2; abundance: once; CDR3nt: TGTGCCAGCAGTGGGCCGACAGGGCTTACGGGAGGCTACACCTTC; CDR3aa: CASSGPTGLTGGYTF
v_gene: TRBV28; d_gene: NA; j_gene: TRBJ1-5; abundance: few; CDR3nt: TGTGCCAGCAGTGGCAATCAGCCCCAGCATTTT; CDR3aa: CASSGNQPQHF
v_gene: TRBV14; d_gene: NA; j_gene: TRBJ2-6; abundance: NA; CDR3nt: TGTGCCAGCAGCCCCCGGGTCCGGGCCCCTGGGGCCAACGTCCTGACTTTC; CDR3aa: CASSPRVRAPGANVLTF
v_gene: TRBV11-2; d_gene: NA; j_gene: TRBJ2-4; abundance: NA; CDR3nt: TGTGCCAGCAGCCCCCCCGGGGTCAAAAACATTCAGTACTTC; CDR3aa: CASSPPGVKNIQYF
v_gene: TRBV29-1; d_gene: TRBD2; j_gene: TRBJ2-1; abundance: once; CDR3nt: TGCAGCGTTGCTGGGCGGGAGGGCCTCGACAATGAGCAGTTCTTC; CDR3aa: CSVAGREGLDNEQFF
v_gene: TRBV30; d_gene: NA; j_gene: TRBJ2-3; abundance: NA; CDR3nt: TGTGCCTGGACGGTCGGGACGGGGGATTCAGATACGCAGTATTTT; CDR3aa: CAWTVGTGDSDTQYF
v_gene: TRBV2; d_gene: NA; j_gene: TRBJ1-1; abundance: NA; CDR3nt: TGTGCCAGCAGGGGCAGAAGGACTGAAGCTTTCTTT; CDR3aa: CASRGRRTEAFF
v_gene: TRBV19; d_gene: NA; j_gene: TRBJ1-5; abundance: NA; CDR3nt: TGTGCCAGTAGTATGGGGGGACCCCTTTTCCAGCCCCAGCATTTT; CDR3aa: CASSMGGPLFQPQHF
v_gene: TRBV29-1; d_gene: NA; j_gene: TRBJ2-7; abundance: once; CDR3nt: TGCAGCGTTGAGGTCAGTTCCTACGAGCAGTACTTC; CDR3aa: CSVEVSSYEQYF
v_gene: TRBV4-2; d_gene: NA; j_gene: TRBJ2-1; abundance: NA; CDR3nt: TGTGCCAGCAGCCACACCGGGACGGAAGACAATGAGCAGTTCTTC; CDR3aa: CASSHTGTEDNEQFF
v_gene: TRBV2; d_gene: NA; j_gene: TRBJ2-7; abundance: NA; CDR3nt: TGTGCCAGCACCGACGGCTCCTACGAGCAGTACTTC; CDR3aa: CASTDGSYEQYF
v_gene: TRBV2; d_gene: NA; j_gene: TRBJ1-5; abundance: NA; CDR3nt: TGTGCCAGCATCGGTTACAATCAGCCCCAGCATTTT; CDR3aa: CASIGYNQPQHF
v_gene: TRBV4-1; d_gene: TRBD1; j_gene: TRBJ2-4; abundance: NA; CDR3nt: TGCGCCAGCAGCCAAGAGGGCGGGACAGGGAAGTTTGAGGCCAAAAACATTCAGTACTTC; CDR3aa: CASSQEGGTGKFEAKNIQYF
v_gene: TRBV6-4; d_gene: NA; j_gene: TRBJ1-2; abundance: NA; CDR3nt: TGTGCCGGCTCTATCCACAGGGAGAGAGTGGGATATGGCTACACCTTC; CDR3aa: CAGSIHRERVGYGYTF
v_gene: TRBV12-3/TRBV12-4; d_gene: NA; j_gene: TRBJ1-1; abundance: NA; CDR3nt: TGTGCCAGCAGTTTTGAGGGGAACACTGAAGCTTTCTTT; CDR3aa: CASSFEGNTEAFF
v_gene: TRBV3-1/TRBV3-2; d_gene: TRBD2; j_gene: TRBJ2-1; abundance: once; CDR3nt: TGTGCCAGCAGCCAAGATACGGGACTAGCGGGTCCGAGCTCCTACAATGAGCAGTTCTTC; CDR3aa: CASSQDTGLAGPSSYNEQFF
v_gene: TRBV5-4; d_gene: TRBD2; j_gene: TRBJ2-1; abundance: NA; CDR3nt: TGTGCCAGCAGCTTGTGGGGCGGGAGTTACAATGAGCAGTTCTTC; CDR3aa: CASSLWGGSYNEQFF
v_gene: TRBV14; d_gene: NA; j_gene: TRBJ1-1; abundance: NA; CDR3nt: TGTGCCAGCAGCCAACAGGGGCGAAACACTGAAGCTTTCTTT; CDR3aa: CASSQQGRNTEAFF
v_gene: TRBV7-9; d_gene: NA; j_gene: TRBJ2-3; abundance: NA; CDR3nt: TGTGCCAGCAGCTTAATAGGGCAGCCCACCCCGGATCCGCAGTATTTT; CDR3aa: CASSLIGQPTPDPQYF
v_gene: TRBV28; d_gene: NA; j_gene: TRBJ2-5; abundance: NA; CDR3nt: TGTGCCAGCAGTTTTTGGGGGGACGAAACAGTGGTCCAGTACTTC; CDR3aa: CASSFWGDETVVQYF
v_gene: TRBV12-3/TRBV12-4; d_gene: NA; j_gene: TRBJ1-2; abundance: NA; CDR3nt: TGTGCCACCTCCTTTAACTATGGCTACACCTTC; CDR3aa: CATSFNYGYTF